Each of the 20 T cell receptor beta chains below was sequenced from the same sample in a study of blood T cell repertoires in COVID-19. Clones were read by immunoSEQ multiplex PCR, and TCRdb kept only the in-frame ones, dropping some. The sample lists some 300,000 clones, approximately 89% occurring once. Input material: PBMCs or T cells enriched from blood (not recorded which). Receptor source: a woman in her 30s who had recovered from COVID-19.

The gene calls are TRBV28 and TRBJ2-1; the D gene is possibly TRBD2 (6 bases). V shed 5 bases and J shed 6 bases, with 14 bases lying between them. The CDR3 sequence is 14 residues long. CDR1 is MDHEN and CDR2 is SYDVKM in the germline V gene. The CDR3 sequence is CASSPRDWGNEQFF. The DNA of the CDR3 is TGTGCCAGCAGTCCCCGGGACTGGGGCAATGAGCAGTTCTTC.

V gene TRBV20-1 combines with J gene TRBJ2-7; 15 positions agree with TRBD2. The junction had 12 bases not matched to a gene; V was cut back by 3 bases and J by 3 bases. Germline loops: CDR1 DFQATT, CDR2 SNEGSKA (reference sequence). The CDR3 contains 18 residues. Here the CDR3 DNA reads TGCAGTGCTAGTAGCTACCGGACTAGCGGGAGGGTAAACTACGAGCAGTACTTC. It specifies CSASSYRTSGRVNYEQYF.

V is TRBV21-1 and J is TRBJ2-7; TRBD2 is the table's D call, not checked against the DNA. TRBV21-1 represents a pseudogene. The CDR3 covers 15 residues. The CDR3 sequence: CASSKWRGRKYEQYF. In DNA form, the CDR3 reads TGTGCCAGCAGCAAATGGCGGGGGAGAAAGTACGAGCAGTACTTC.

The V and J genes are TRBV19 and TRBJ2-2, with D hard to call. In germline, CDR1 is LNHDA, CDR2 SQIVND (reference sequence). The CDR3 is made up of 14 amino acids. The V end lost 5 bases, the J end lost 2 bases, and 9 bases lay between the germline ends. CDR3 DNA sequence: TGTGCCAGTAGTCTTACTGGTAACACCGGGGAGCTGTTTTTT. It translates to CASSLTGNTGELFF.

The V call is TRBV28, the J call TRBJ1-5; D is perhaps TRBD1 (6 bases). CDR1 and CDR2 from the germline V gene are MDHEN and SYDVKM. Trimming pared 7 bases from V and 5 bases from J, leaving 15 bases between. This CDR3 has 14 residues. The CDR3 DNA follows: TGTGCCAGCACCCCTGGGGGGGGCTATCAGCCCCAGCATTTT. This sequence encodes CASTPGGGYQPQHF. The full variable domain, rest sourced from reference TRBV28 and TRBJ1-5, is DVKVTQSSRYLVKRTGEKVFLECVQDMDHENMFWYRQDPGLGLRLIYFSYDVKMKEKGDIPEGYSVSREKKERFSLILESASTNQTSMYLCASTPGGGYQPQHFGDGTRLSIL.

This chain joins TRBV4-3 and TRBJ2-6, with a possible D match to TRBD1 (6 bases). V lost 6 bases and J 4 bases, leaving 25 bases between the germline ends. The CDR3 has 19 residues. Germline V gives CDR1 LGHNA, CDR2 YSLEER. CDR3: CASSLNLQGKGSGANVLTF. DNA for the CDR3: TGCGCCAGCAGTCTTAACCTACAGGGTAAGGGATCCGGGGCCAACGTCCTGACTTTC.

This chain links TRBV5-1 with TRBJ2-1; 8 bases match TRBD2. Germline V gene lookup returns CDR1 SGHRS and CDR2 YFSETQ. V dropped 4 bases and J dropped 8; count of bases not matched to a gene: 11. The CDR3 totals 15 residues. The CDR3: CASSREGILGDEQFF. CDR3 coding DNA: TGCGCCAGCAGCCGGGAGGGGATCCTTGGAGATGAGCAGTTCTTC.

The gene calls are TRBV19 and TRBJ2-5; the match to TRBD1 covers 7 bases. The CDR3 is 15 residues long. The V gene end was trimmed by 3 bases and the J gene end by 2 bases; junction bases not matched to a gene: 6. Germline V gene data show CDR1 as LNHDA and CDR2 as SQIVND (reference sequence). CDR3 sequence: CASSIVIQGQETQYF. CDR3 in DNA: TGTGCCAGTAGTATCGTCATACAGGGGCAAGAGACCCAGTACTTC.

The chain couples TRBV7-3 to TRBJ2-3, with unresolved D. The V gene's germline CDR1 is SGHTA and CDR2 FQGTGA. Trimming took 2 bases from V and 4 from J, leaving 7 bases between them. The CDR3 extends over 13 amino acids. The chain's CDR3 is CASSLAVPDTQYF. CDR3 DNA sequence: TGTGCCAGCAGCTTAGCGGTTCCAGATACGCAGTATTTT.

The V call is TRBV20-1, the J call TRBJ2-7, with TRBD2 matching over 8 bases. After removal of 3 bases from V and 4 bases from J, the junction contained 11 bases not matched to a gene. Germline loops: CDR1 DFQATT, CDR2 SNEGSKA (reference sequence). This CDR3 comprises 15 residues. The CDR3 spells CSASIRLAGFYEQYF. The CDR3, as DNA: TGCAGTGCTAGTATTCGGCTAGCGGGCTTTTACGAGCAGTACTTC.

This chain connects TRBV9 to TRBJ2-2; 11 positions match TRBD2. With V trimmed by 2 bases and J by 7 bases, 10 bases remained unmatched. This CDR3 is 17 amino acids long. The germline V gene encodes CDR1 SGDLS and CDR2 YYNGEE. The DNA of the CDR3 is TGTGCCAGCAGCGTTAGCGTAATAGCGGGAGGGGTCGGGGAGCTGTTTTTT. Its translation is CASSVSVIAGGVGELFF.

The CDR3 loop is CASSFRVSGANVLTF. CDR3 nucleotides: TGTGCCAGCAGCTTCAGGGTCTCTGGGGCCAACGTCCTGACTTTC. The V gene is TRBV7-2, the J gene TRBJ2-6; a possible D gene is TRBD1 (5 bases). This CDR3 has 15 amino acids. The ends were cut back, 3 bases at V and 0 bases at J, with 6 bases in the middle. The germline CDR1 and CDR2 sequences are SGHTA and FQGNSA.

The J gene is TRBJ2-2, the V gene TRBV11-3; TRBD2 aligns across 11 bases. The CDR3 loop spans 16 amino acids. In germline, CDR1 is SGHNT, CDR2 YENEEA. V was clipped by 0 bases and J by 5 bases; unmatched bases: 2. Written as DNA, the CDR3 is TGTGCCAGCAGCTTAGACCCTAGCGGGAGGACCGGGGAGCTGTTTTTT. Protein sequence: CASSLDPSGRTGELFF.

This chain uses TRBV4-2 with TRBJ1-2, with no clear D. Germline V gene sequence: CDR1 LGHNA, CDR2 YNFKEQ. CDR3 length: 13 amino acids. Trimming stripped 0 bases from V and 4 bases from J, with 6 bases between. In DNA, the CDR3 is TGTGCCAGCAGCCAAGAACTCACCTATGGCTACACCTTC. It is translated as CASSQELTYGYTF.

This chain links TRBV5-1 with TRBJ1-2, with 7 positions matching TRBD1. In germline, CDR1 is SGHRS, CDR2 YFSETQ. After removal of 5 bases from V and 4 bases from J, the junction contained 8 bases not matched to a gene. CDR3 length: 14 residues. The CDR3 loop reads CASRASTGLYGYTF. CDR3 sequence (DNA): TGCGCCAGCAGGGCGTCGACAGGGCTCTATGGCTACACCTTC.

The V gene is TRBV4-3, the J gene TRBJ2-1; 9 bases are a match to TRBD2. Germline V gene lookup returns CDR1 LGHNA and CDR2 YSLEER. This CDR3 contains 13 residues. The V segment lost 3 bases and the J segment 9 bases; nucleotides outside the gene matches: 3. CDR3 amino acids: CASSHLLAGEQFF. The CDR3 region has the DNA TGCGCCAGCAGCCACCTACTAGCGGGTGAGCAGTTCTTC.

The chain employs TRBV5-4 and TRBJ1-5; 8 positions match TRBD1. CDR1 SGHNT and CDR2 YYREEE come from the germline V gene (reference sequence). The length of the CDR3 is 15 residues. With 0 bases clipped from V and 9 bases from J, the junction kept 8 bases outside the gene matches. The CDR3 DNA follows: TGTGCCAGCAGCTTGGGGGGACAGGTCGGGGGGCCCCAGCATTTT. The encoded protein is CASSLGGQVGGPQHF.

This clone was counted once. The rearrangement links TRBV28 to TRBJ2-6; TRBD2 might be the D (5 bases). Germline values: CDR1 MDHEN, CDR2 SYDVKM. V was clipped by 3 bases and J by 1 base, with 13 bases between them. The CDR3 runs to 17 residues. The CDR3 nucleotides are TGTGCCAGCAGTTTCGGAATTACGGGGTCTGGGGCCAACGTCCTGACTTTC. This codes for CASSFGITGSGANVLTF. The full variable domain, with the rest looked up from reference TRBV28 and TRBJ2-6, is DVKVTQSSRYLVKRTGEKVFLECVQDMDHENMFWYRQDPGLGLRLIYFSYDVKMKEKGDIPEGYSVSREKKERFSLILESASTNQTSMYLCASSFGITGSGANVLTFGAGSRLTVL.

This chain uses TRBV3-1 (or the pseudogene TRBV3-2) with TRBJ2-7; no firm D call. The CDR3 consists of 16 residues. CDR1 LGHDT and CDR2 YNNKEL come from the germline V gene (reference sequence). Trimming cost V 3 bases and J 3 bases, with 18 bases left between them. DNA of the CDR3: TGTGCCAGCAGCCAGAACCCGGTGCGTACTAACTACGAGCAGTACTTC. Its translation is CASSQNPVRTNYEQYF.

J is TRBJ2-7 and V is TRBV19, with 7 bases identical to TRBD1. V shed 1 base, J shed 3 bases, and the junction held 6 bases outside the gene matches. The germline V gene encodes CDR1 LNHDA and CDR2 SQIVND (reference sequence). CDR3 length: 15 amino acids. CDR3 sequence reads: CASSIATGTYYEQYF. CDR3 DNA: TGTGCCAGTAGTATAGCGACAGGGACCTACTACGAGCAGTACTTC.